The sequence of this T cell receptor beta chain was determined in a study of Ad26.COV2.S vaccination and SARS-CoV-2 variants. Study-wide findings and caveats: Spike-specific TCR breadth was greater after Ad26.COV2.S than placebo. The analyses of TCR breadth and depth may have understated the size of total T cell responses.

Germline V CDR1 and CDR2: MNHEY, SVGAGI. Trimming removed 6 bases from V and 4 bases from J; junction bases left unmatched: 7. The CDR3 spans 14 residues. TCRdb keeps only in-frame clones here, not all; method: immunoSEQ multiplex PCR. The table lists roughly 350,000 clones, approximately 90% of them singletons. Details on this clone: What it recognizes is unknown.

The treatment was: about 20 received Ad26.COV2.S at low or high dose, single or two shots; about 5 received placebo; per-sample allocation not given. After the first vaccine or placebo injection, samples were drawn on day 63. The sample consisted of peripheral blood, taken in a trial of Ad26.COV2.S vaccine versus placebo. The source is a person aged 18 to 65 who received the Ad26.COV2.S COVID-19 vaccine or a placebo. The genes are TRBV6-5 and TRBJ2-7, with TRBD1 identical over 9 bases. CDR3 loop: CASSRGTGSYEQYF. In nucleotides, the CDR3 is TGTGCCAGCAGCCGCGGGACAGGGAGTTACGAGCAGTACTTC.